The present TCR beta chain was sequenced within a study of T-cell reconstitution after alpha-beta-depleted transplantation in children. Study-level points and caveats: T-cell counts and diversity at one year following transplant were attributed mainly to newly produced T cells.

During its preparation, the TCRbeta library received unique molecular identifiers. TCRdb used MiXCR to reprocess the PCR reads, holding one entry per CDR3 protein. This table has hundreds of thousands of distinct CDR3 sequences, approximately 7.3% appearing once. This clonotype was seen repeatedly, ten times or more. The antigen is not known. The input for sequencing was peripheral blood, taken 360 days after TCRalphabeta/CD19-depleted stem cell transplant. The sequence derives from a female patient between 2 and 15 years old who had a stem cell transplant for Fanconi anemia, so the T cells may come from the graft donor.

Here the CDR3 reads CSVEMAWADEAFF. The CDR3 region has the DNA TGCAGCGTTGAAATGGCGTGGGCGGACGAAGCTTTCTTT. The chain uses TRBV29-1 and TRBJ1-1; no firm D call. CDR1 and CDR2 from the germline V gene are SQVTM and ANQGSEA. V gave up 2 bases and J gave up 8 bases, with 15 bases separating them. This CDR3 has 13 amino acids.